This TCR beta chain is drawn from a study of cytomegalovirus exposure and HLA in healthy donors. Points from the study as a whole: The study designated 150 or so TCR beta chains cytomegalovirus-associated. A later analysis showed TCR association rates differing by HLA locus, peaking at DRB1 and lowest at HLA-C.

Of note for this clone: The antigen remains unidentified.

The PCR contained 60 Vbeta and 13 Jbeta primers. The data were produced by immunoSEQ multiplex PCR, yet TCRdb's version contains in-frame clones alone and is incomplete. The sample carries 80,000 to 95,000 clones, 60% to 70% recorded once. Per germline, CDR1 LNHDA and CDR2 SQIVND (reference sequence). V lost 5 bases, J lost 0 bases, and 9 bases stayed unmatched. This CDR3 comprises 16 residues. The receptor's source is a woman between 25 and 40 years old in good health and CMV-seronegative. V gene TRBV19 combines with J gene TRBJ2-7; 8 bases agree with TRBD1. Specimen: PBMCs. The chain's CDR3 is CASSARGQVSSYEQYF. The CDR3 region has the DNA TGTGCCAGTAGTGCGCGGGGACAGGTTAGCTCCTACGAGCAGTACTTC.